Listed below are T cell receptor beta chains from one sample, sequenced in a study of cytomegalovirus exposure and HLA in healthy donors. Assay used: immunoSEQ multiplex PCR; TCRdb lists only in-frame clones, some missing. There are about 110,000 clones in the sample; 65% to 90% occur only once, and 2.2% lies in the top ten. Specimen: PBMCs. Receptors originate from a woman aged 25 to 39 in good health and CMV-seronegative. The CDR3 runs from the conserved cysteine through the conserved F or W. D genes are given only for firm matches. Some rows mark clone size as missing; the rest say once, few, many or name a class of expanded clone.

v_gene	abundance	d_gene	j_gene	CDR3nt	CDR3aa
TRBV30	.	TRBD1	TRBJ2-2	TGTGCCTGGAGTGTGAACAGGGGGACCGGGGAGCTGTTTTTT	CAWSVNRGTGELFF
TRBV10-3	.	TRBD1	TRBJ1-6	TGTGCCATCAGTGAGTCTAAACCGGGACAGGGTTATTCACCCCTCCACTTT	CAISESKPGQGYSPLHF
TRBV19	.	TRBD1	TRBJ2-1	TGTGCCAGTAGTACCTGGGACAGCACTTGGACCAATGAGCAGTTCTTC	CASSTWDSTWTNEQFF
TRBV27	few	TRBD2	TRBJ2-5	TGTGCCAGCAGTTGGGGGACTAGCGGAAGAGAGACCCAGTACTTC	CASSWGTSGRETQYF
TRBV2	once	.	TRBJ1-5	TGTGCCAGCAGTGAAATAGGGAGGACGCCCCCGCATTTT	CASSEIGRTPPHF
TRBV2	.	.	TRBJ1-2	TGTGCCAGCAGTCAGGACAGAGCTAACTATGGCTACACCTTC	CASSQDRANYGYTF
TRBV7-3	.	.	TRBJ2-5	TGTGCCAGCAGCCCAGGCTCAGGGGAAGAGACCCAGTACTTC	CASSPGSGEETQYF
TRBV27	few	TRBD2	TRBJ2-5	TGTGCCAGCGGGGGCGAGGGACTAGGGGAGACCCAGTACTTC	CASGGEGLGETQYF
TRBV12-5	.	.	TRBJ1-5	TGTGCTAGTGGTTTGACCCGGACAGATAGCAATCAGCCCCAGCATTTT	CASGLTRTDSNQPQHF
TRBV25-1	.	TRBD1	TRBJ1-2	TGTGCCAGCAGTGAATATATAGGGGGCGAAGCCAATGGCTACACCTTC	CASSEYIGGEANGYTF
TRBV6-5	.	TRBD1	TRBJ2-1	TGTGCCAGCAGCCTTCAACAGGGGGCCCATGAGCAGTTCTTC	CASSLQQGAHEQFF
TRBV7-9	.	TRBD2	TRBJ2-1	TGTGCCAGCAGCTTCCCGGGCGGGGCGGGAGTGAAGCCGTTCTTC	CASSFPGGAGVKPFF
TRBV5-4	.	.	TRBJ1-5	TGTGCCAGCAGCTTGGACAGGGGCAATCAGCCCCAGCATTTT	CASSLDRGNQPQHF